The 3 T cell receptor beta chains presented below share a single source sample, sequenced in a study of cytomegalovirus exposure and HLA in healthy donors. The PCR ran on 60 Vbeta and 13 Jbeta primers. Assay used: immunoSEQ multiplex PCR; TCRdb lists only in-frame clones, some missing. The sample holds about 140,000 clones, roughly three quarters seen once. The sample comprised PBMCs. These receptors were taken from a woman aged 45-65 years in good health and CMV-seronegative.

The V call is TRBV28, the J call TRBJ1-2; 8 bases match TRBD1. CDR3 length: 12 amino acids. In germline, CDR1 is MDHEN, CDR2 SYDVKM. The V gene end was trimmed by 4 bases and the J gene end by 6 bases; junction bases not matched to a gene: 1. The CDR3 nucleotides are TGTGCCAGCAGTTCGACAGGGGATGGCTACACCTTC. Its protein is CASSSTGDGYTF.

The J gene is TRBJ2-1, the V gene TRBV6-1, with 9 bases matching TRBD1. The CDR3 consists of 16 residues. Germline CDR1 reads MNHNS; CDR2 reads SASEGT. Losses at the gene ends were 3 bases for V and 8 bases for J; bases not matched to a gene: 11. The CDR3 spells CASSEYRQGVSYEQFF. Here the CDR3 DNA reads TGTGCCAGCAGTGAGTATCGACAGGGGGTTTCGTATGAGCAGTTCTTC.

J is TRBJ1-3 and V is TRBV2; tentative D call: TRBD1 (5 bases). V was trimmed by 3 bases and J by 2 bases, leaving 14 bases between them. CDR3 length: 16 residues. Germline V lookup: CDR1 SNHLY, CDR2 FYNNEI. The CDR3, as DNA: TGTGCCAGCAGTGAGTTCATGGGGGGTACTGGAAACACCATATATTTT. Its translation: CASSEFMGGTGNTIYF.